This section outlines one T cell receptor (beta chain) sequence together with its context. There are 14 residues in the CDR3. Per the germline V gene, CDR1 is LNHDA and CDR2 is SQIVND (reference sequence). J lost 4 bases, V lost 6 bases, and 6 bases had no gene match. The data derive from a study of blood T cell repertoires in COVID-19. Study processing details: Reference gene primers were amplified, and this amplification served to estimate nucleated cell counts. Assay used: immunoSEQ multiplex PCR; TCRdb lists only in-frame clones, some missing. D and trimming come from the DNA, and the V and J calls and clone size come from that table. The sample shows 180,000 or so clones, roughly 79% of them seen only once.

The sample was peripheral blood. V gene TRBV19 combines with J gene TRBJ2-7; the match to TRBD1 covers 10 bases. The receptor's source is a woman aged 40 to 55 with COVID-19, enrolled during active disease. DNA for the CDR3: TGTGCCAGTAGCGCGACAGGGGGCATTTACGAGCAGTACTTC. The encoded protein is CASSATGGIYEQYF.